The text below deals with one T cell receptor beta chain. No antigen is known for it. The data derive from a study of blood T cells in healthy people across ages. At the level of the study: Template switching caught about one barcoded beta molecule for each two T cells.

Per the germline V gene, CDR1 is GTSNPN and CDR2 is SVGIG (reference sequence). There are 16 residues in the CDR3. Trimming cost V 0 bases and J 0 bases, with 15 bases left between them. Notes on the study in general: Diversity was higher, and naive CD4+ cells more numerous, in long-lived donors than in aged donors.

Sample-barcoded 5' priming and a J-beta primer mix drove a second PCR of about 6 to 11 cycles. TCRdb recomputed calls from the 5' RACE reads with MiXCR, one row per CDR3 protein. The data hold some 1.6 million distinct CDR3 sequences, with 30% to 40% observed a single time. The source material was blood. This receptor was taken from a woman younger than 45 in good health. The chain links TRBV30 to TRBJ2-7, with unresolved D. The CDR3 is CAWSVRRGGVSYEQYF. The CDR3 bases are TGTGCCTGGAGTGTAAGGCGTGGTGGGGTCTCCTACGAGCAGTACTTC.